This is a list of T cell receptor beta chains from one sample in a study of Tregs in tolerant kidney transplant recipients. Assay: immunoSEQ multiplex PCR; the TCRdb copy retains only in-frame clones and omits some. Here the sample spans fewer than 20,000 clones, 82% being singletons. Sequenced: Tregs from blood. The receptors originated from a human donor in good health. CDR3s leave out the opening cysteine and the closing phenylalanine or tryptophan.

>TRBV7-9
ASTLAGDSYEQY
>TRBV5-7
ASSPGTTTSGELF
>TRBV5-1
ASSLAAGRDTQY
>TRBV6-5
ASSSAQWGEKLF
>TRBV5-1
ASSLVSWSGRAASPLH
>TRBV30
AWGSIGNYGYT
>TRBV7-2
ASSLGGQAYGYT
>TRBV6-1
ASSEVNGYT
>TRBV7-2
ASSPDSTNTGELF
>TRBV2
ASSGGGRGETQY
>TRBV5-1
ASSLASGVGYT
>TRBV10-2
ASRGAWGTDTQY
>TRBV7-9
ASSLGQGVSGANVLT
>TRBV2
ASFGTSGSETYNEQF
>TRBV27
ASSFMRLQSRANVLT
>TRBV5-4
ASSFRWQTEQY
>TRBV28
ASSLMAGYGYT
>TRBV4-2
ASSQDRSSGANVLT
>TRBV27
ASSFWGSDEKLF
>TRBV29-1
SVGGGGVGYT
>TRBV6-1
ASSQVRQGATEAF
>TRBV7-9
ASSLGTGYQPQH
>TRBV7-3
ASSLGTSGGRETQY
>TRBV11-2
ASSLRGIMNTEAF
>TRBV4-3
ASSQAFQGKAF
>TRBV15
ATTPAWRAPAF
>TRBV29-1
SIRTGGYRTDTQY
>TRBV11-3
ASSPGTAYEQY
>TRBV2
ASSVDRNQETQY
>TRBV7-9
ASSPRGRQGASRQF
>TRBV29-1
SPREDEYEQY
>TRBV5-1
ASSLGQGPSGQETQY
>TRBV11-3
ASSPSRSAYEQY
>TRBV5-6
ASSLLAVYQETQY
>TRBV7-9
ASVRGYYNEQF
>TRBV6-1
ASRTQGTGNYEQY
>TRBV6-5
ASSGYGVDYGYT
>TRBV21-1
ASSKGRVRHYSNQPQH
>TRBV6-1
ASSRTASYEQY
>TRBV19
ASSMAGEDEKLF
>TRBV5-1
ASSLRTDPDTQY
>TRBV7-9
ASSQLTRGEAF
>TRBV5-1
ASSLALGGGYGYT
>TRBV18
ASSSQGPRYEKLF
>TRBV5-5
ASSFRSTGGIYGYT
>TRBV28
ASSFGQWATEAF
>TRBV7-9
ASSLLYGYT
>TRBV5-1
ASSLGPPPNTGELF
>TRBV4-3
ASSQTGGYGYT
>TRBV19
ASSGYRGNTEAF
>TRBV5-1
ASSLGQGGSNQPQH
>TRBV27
ASSLGSGGDEKLF
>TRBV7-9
ASSSTARQGNTEAF
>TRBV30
AWDWESSYEQY
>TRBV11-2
ASSLGQGQANYGYT
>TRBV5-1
ASSFTGGPLETQY
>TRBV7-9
ASSLAGGWETQY